The clone carrying this T cell receptor (beta chain) was detected a few times. Its antigen is still unknown. At one end, the junction sequence differs from germline, possibly due to a read error. The sample is drawn from a study of T cells in Graves' hyperthyroidism and ophthalmopathy. Background on the study: Any treatment followed the collection of peripheral blood at initial diagnosis. Notes on the study in general: With a median lead of approximately 6.4 months before onset, the model predicted ophthalmopathy.

This CDR3 region has 16 residues. Germline-derived CDR1 and CDR2 are MDHEN and SYDVKM. Amplification of TCR beta CDR3 regions was performed using RNA transcripts as template. Using the HTBI primer set, a first-round RT-PCR was run on the TCR CDR3. TCRdb processed the multiplex PCR reads anew with MiXCR; each CDR3 protein has one entry. The sample contains 530,000 or so distinct CDR3 sequences, roughly a sixth of which appear only once. Any patient presenting with uncontrolled infection, other autoimmune disease, pregnancy or lactation was left out. PBMCs were derived from around 10 ml fresh peripheral blood.

This chain connects TRBV28 to TRBJ2-5, with 7 bases matching TRBD1. The TCR comes from a young woman with Graves' ophthalmopathy. Sequencing was done on a sample of blood. CDR3 nucleotides: TGTGCCGGCAGTTCTTCGAAGACAGGGCGGATGGCGACCCAGTACTTC. Residues: CAGSSSKTGRMATQYF.